The 30 T cell receptor beta chains reported below all come from one sample, sequenced in a study of OX40 agonist ivuxolimab in advanced cancers. Library prep was done by the immunoSEQ multiplex PCR assay. What TCRdb holds here is the immuneACCESS table cut down to in-frame rearrangements. Part of the clones is not present; checked against another copy, under half of the missing clones reflect an unresolved V gene, and the others are unexplained. The sample data list fewer than 65,000 clones, and around 82% of these were observed just once. The top ten clones comprise more than 3.5% of the sample. The sample consisted of CD4+ or CD8+ T cells sorted from blood, taken in a trial of the OX40 agonist ivuxolimab. All receptors come from an adult with an advanced solid tumor such as melanoma, head and neck, liver or kidney cancer.

This clone was recorded once. V gene TRBV6-5 combines with J gene TRBJ1-1; D ambiguous. V was trimmed by 0 bases and J by 10 bases, leaving 9 bases between them. This CDR3 has 12 amino acids. CDR1 and CDR2 from the germline V gene are MNHEY and SVGAGI. CDR3 sequence reads: CASSYSVFGAFF. The CDR3 DNA follows: TGTGCCAGCAGTTACTCTGTATTTGGAGCTTTCTTT.

CDR3 sequence (DNA): TGTGCCAGTGGGACCTTGGGAGGGTACAATGAGCAGTTCTTC. Protein product: CASGTLGGYNEQFF. The chain couples TRBV19 to TRBJ2-1, with 7 bases matching TRBD2. CDR1 and CDR2 from the germline V gene are LNHDA and SQIVND (reference sequence). This CDR3 is 14 amino acids long. The V and J ends lost 8 bases and 4 bases, in that order; junction bases with no gene match: 8.

The chain has TRBV6-5 and TRBJ2-1; possibly TRBD1 or TRBD2 for D (6 bases each). The V gene's germline CDR1 is MNHEY and CDR2 SVGAGI. V was cut by 8 bases and J by 5 bases, with 10 bases left in between. This CDR3 has 12 amino acids. CDR3 sequence reads: CASRRGDNEQFF. CDR3 bases: TGTGCCAGCCGGAGGGGGGACAATGAGCAGTTCTTC.

The chain couples TRBV7-2 to TRBJ2-7; perhaps TRBD2 as D (5 bases). Germline CDR1 is SGHTA and CDR2 is FQGNSA. Deletions cut 5 bases from V and 7 bases from J, with 18 bases between. CDR3 length: 14 residues. DNA for the CDR3: TGTGCCAGCAGCCTTTCGGCGGGTTCTTTTGAGCAGTACTTC. This codes for CASSLSAGSFEQYF.

The rearrangement joins TRBV6-5 to TRBJ1-4; no clear D gene. Trimming stripped 0 bases from V and 4 bases from J, with 9 bases between. This CDR3 is built from 15 residues. Germline V CDR1 and CDR2: MNHEY, SVGAGI. The CDR3 loop reads CASSYSRARNEKLFF. CDR3 in DNA: TGTGCCAGCAGTTACTCAAGGGCCCGTAATGAAAAACTGTTTTTT.

This clone appeared a few times. This same CDR3 is encoded by further DNA sequences in the sample. The rearrangement uses TRBV11-2 and TRBJ2-1; weak D call: TRBD2 (6 bases). Deletions cut 1 base from V and 3 bases from J, with 10 bases between. The CDR3 is 15 residues long. The germline gives CDR1 SGHAT, CDR2 FQNNGV. The CDR3 coding sequence is TGTGCCAGCAGCTTAGGGCTAGCGAACTACAATGAGCAGTTCTTC. This translates into CASSLGLANYNEQFF.

This clone was seen more than once but under ten times. This chain uses TRBV19 with TRBJ1-5; D is unclear. Germline-derived CDR1 and CDR2 are LNHDA and SQIVND (reference sequence). The CDR3 runs 14 residues. The ends were cut back, 6 bases at V and 4 bases at J, with 13 bases in the middle. DNA for the CDR3: TGTGCCAGTAGAATGACTAGTTTTAATCAGCCCCAGCATTTT. As protein: CASRMTSFNQPQHF.

As concerns this clone: One end of the junction is discordant with germline, which a read error may explain. This chain uses TRBV5-1 with TRBJ1-6; D gene ambiguous. This CDR3 contains 15 residues. Germline V gene lookup returns CDR1 SGHRS and CDR2 YFSETQ. CDR3 sequence: CASAVAVSYYSPLHF. CDR3 nucleotide sequence: TGCGCCAGCGCCGTCGCAGTCAGCTATTATTCACCCCTCCACTTT.

The CDR3 nucleotides are TGTGCCAGCCGGGACAGGGGGACCTACGAGCAGTACTTC. The encoded protein is CASRDRGTYEQYF. V is TRBV6-1 and J is TRBJ2-7; 11 nucleotides align to TRBD1. V trimming: 8 bases; J trimming: 2 bases; junction bases outside the gene matches: 2. This CDR3 comprises 13 residues. Looked up from germline, CDR1 is MNHNS and CDR2 is SASEGT.

V usage is TRBV10-2 and J usage is TRBJ2-1; TRBD2 matches at 8 bases. This CDR3 contains 17 residues. Germline loops: CDR1 WSHSY, CDR2 SAAADI. J lost 4 bases, V lost 3 bases, and 11 bases had no gene match. CDR3 loop: CASSDLQTSETYNEQFF. CDR3 nucleotide sequence: TGCGCCAGCAGTGACTTACAGACTAGCGAGACATACAATGAGCAGTTCTTC.

The chain employs TRBV28 and TRBJ2-7; 11 positions agree with TRBD2. The V gene end was trimmed by 5 bases and the J gene end by 3 bases; junction bases not matched to a gene: 9. The CDR3 loop spans 16 amino acids. Germline CDR1 reads MDHEN; CDR2 reads SYDVKM. The DNA of the CDR3 is TGTGCCAGCAGTATTGACGGGACTAGCGGAATCTACGAGCAGTACTTC. Amino acids: CASSIDGTSGIYEQYF.

On this clone itself: Germline and junction disagree at one end, which may indicate a read error. The chain joins TRBV18 to TRBJ2-3; TRBD1 or TRBD2 may be the D gene (5 bases each). This CDR3 region has 14 residues. Per germline, CDR1 KGHSH and CDR2 LQKENI. The DNA for the CDR3 is TGTGCCAGCTCACCGGGGACCAACACAGATACGCAGTGTTTT. Its translation is CASSPGTNTDTQCF.

This clone showed up just once. The chain uses TRBV28 and TRBJ1-1, with 11 bases identical to TRBD1. Germline CDR1 reads MDHEN; CDR2 reads SYDVKM. After removal of 6 bases from V and 0 bases from J, the junction contained 6 bases not matched to a gene. The CDR3 has 16 residues. The CDR3 here is CASSRGQGALNTEAFF. CDR3 sequence (DNA): TGTGCCAGCAGCCGCGGACAGGGGGCCTTGAACACTGAAGCTTTCTTT.

CDR3 coding DNA: TGTGCCAGCAGTTATGGGAACGCAGGGGGCAAGGAGACCCAGTACTTC. This gives the protein CASSYGNAGGKETQYF. This chain links TRBV11-2 with TRBJ2-5, with TRBD1 identical over 8 bases. Germline CDR1 is SGHAT and CDR2 is FQNNGV. This CDR3 spans 16 amino acids. Trimming at V came to 6 bases and at J to 5 bases, leaving 14 bases not matched to a gene. The whole variable domain, remainder taken from reference TRBV11-2 and TRBJ2-5, is EAGVAQSPRYKIIEKRQSVAFWCNPISGHATLYWYQQILGQGPKLLIQFQNNGVVDDSQLPKDRFSAERLKGVDSTLKIQPAKLEDSAVYLCASSYGNAGGKETQYFGPGTRLLVL.

The V call is TRBV20-1, the J call TRBJ1-2, with D possibly TRBD1 on 5 matching bases. CDR1 and CDR2 from the germline V gene are DFQATT and SNEGSKA (reference sequence). The CDR3 is 11 residues long. V shed 4 bases and J shed 7 bases, with 10 bases lying between them. CDR3 bases: TGCAGTGCTAAAAACCAGGGTGGCTACACCTTC. This sequence encodes CSAKNQGGYTF.

The chain joins TRBV4-1 to TRBJ2-3, with 8 bases that match TRBD2. This CDR3 is 16 amino acids long. With V trimmed by 3 bases and J by 1 base, 6 bases remained unmatched. Germline V lookup: CDR1 MGHRA, CDR2 YSYEKL. The CDR3 coding sequence is TGCGCCAGCAGCCATCCAGCGGGGGACCGCACAGATACGCAGTATTTT. This codes for CASSHPAGDRTDTQYF.

The chain employs TRBV7-2 and TRBJ1-2; D may be TRBD1 (5 bases). With 5 bases removed from V and 4 bases from J, the gap between germline ends came to 20 bases. There are 16 residues in the CDR3. Germline V CDR1 and CDR2: SGHTA, FQGNSA. The CDR3 DNA follows: TGTGCCAGCAGCACACAGGAAGGACGGCACAGCTATGGCTACACCTTC. Translating gives CASSTQEGRHSYGYTF.

This chain uses TRBV5-4 with TRBJ1-2; 8 positions agree with TRBD1. Germline-derived CDR1 and CDR2 are SGHNT and YYREEE (reference sequence). The CDR3 length is 13 residues. J was trimmed by 8 bases and V by 4 bases; bases with no gene match: 7. The CDR3 DNA reads TGTGCCAGCAGCCCGGACAGGGTGGACGGCTACACCTTC. This translates into CASSPDRVDGYTF. The entire variable domain, with the rest obtained from reference TRBV5-4 and TRBJ1-2, is as follows: ETGVTQSPTHLIKTRGQQVTLRCSSQSGHNTVSWYQQALGQGPQFIFQYYREEENGRGNFPPRFSGLQFPNYSSELNVNALELDDSALYLCASSPDRVDGYTFGSGTRLTVV.

The rearrangement links TRBV7-2 to TRBJ1-6, with D possibly TRBD1 on 5 matching bases. This CDR3 region has 17 residues. Trimming shortened V by 1 base and J by 7 bases, and 17 bases separated the two germline ends. CDR1 and CDR2 (germline): SGHTA, FQGNSA. The CDR3 bases are TGTGCCAGCAGCTTAGGACAGACCGCCATGGGGAATTCACCCCTCCACTTT. It is translated as CASSLGQTAMGNSPLHF. Full variable domain (outside the CDR3, taken from reference TRBV7-2 and TRBJ1-6): GAGVSQSPSNKVTEKGKDVELRCDPISGHTALYWYRQSLGQGLEFLIYFQGNSAPDKSGLPSDRFSAERTGGSVSTLTIQRTQQEDSAVYLCASSLGQTAMGNSPLHFGNGTRLTVT.

The chain couples TRBV5-1 to TRBJ2-2; 9 positions agree with TRBD2. The CDR3 is 17 amino acids. Germline lookup yields CDR1 SGHRS and CDR2 YFSETQ. V was pared by 4 bases and J by 0 bases, with 7 bases of the junction left unmatched. In DNA form, the CDR3 reads TGCGCCAGCAGCGTGGGGCGGGGGGGCGCGAACACCGGGGAGCTGTTTTTT. Translated, it gives CASSVGRGGANTGELFF. Together with reference TRBV5-1 and TRBJ2-2, the CDR3 gives the full variable domain: KAGVTQTPRYLIKTRGQQVTLSCSPISGHRSVSWYQQTPGQGLQFLFEYFSETQRNKGNFPGRFSGRQFSNSRSEMNVSTLELGDSALYLCASSVGRGGANTGELFFGEGSRLTVL.

This chain connects TRBV28 to TRBJ2-7; 10 nucleotides agree with TRBD2. The CDR3 covers 15 residues. Germline V lookup: CDR1 MDHEN, CDR2 SYDVKM. The V gene end was trimmed by 4 bases and the J gene end by 3 bases; junction bases not matched to a gene: 6. The CDR3 DNA follows: TGTGCCAGCAGTTCGGAGCGGGAGGGGGGCTACGAGCAGTACTTC. It codes for CASSSEREGGYEQYF.

The chain uses TRBV11-1 and TRBJ2-7; 7 positions agree with TRBD1. Per the germline V gene, CDR1 is SGHAT and CDR2 is FQDESV (reference sequence). This CDR3 spans 14 amino acids. V was clipped by 6 bases and J by 3 bases; unmatched bases: 8. The CDR3 bases are TGTGCCAGCAGTTTCGACAGGGTATTCTACGAGCAGTACTTC. Translating gives CASSFDRVFYEQYF.

V gene TRBV4-3 combines with J gene TRBJ1-4; D unresolved. The CDR3 spans 14 residues. The germline gives CDR1 LGHNA, CDR2 YSLEER. V lost 4 bases and J lost 8, with 14 bases in between. The CDR3 coding sequence is TGCGCCAGCAGCCCACGACTAGTGGGAGAAAAACTGTTTTTT. It is translated as CASSPRLVGEKLFF.

The chain links TRBV6-5 to TRBJ2-7; unclear D gene. Germline V lookup: CDR1 MNHEY, CDR2 SVGAGI. Trimming pared 2 bases from V and 6 bases from J, leaving 14 bases between. The CDR3 extends over 14 amino acids. The CDR3: CASSYGVPLGEQYF. The CDR3 nucleotides are TGTGCCAGCAGTTACGGGGTCCCCTTGGGCGAGCAGTACTTC.

The rearrangement uses TRBV7-9 and TRBJ2-1; TRBD2 agrees at 11 bases. J gave up 7 bases and V 4 bases, and 12 bases lay outside the gene matches. The CDR3 covers 17 residues. Germline V gene sequence: CDR1 SEHNR, CDR2 FQNEAQ (reference sequence). The CDR3 region is CASSSQRGLAGGNEQFF. The CDR3, as DNA: TGTGCCAGCAGCTCGCAAAGAGGACTAGCGGGCGGGAATGAGCAGTTCTTC.

The rearrangement uses TRBV7-9 and TRBJ2-7; 9 bases are a match to TRBD1. The V segment lost 5 bases and the J segment 2 bases; nucleotides outside the gene matches: 4. This CDR3 is 14 amino acids long. The V gene's germline CDR1 is SEHNR and CDR2 FQNEAQ (reference sequence). In DNA form, the CDR3 reads TGTGCCAGCAGCCGCGGACAGGGGACCTACGAGCAGTACTTC. Translated, it gives CASSRGQGTYEQYF.

V gene TRBV6-5 combines with J gene TRBJ1-1; 10 bases map to TRBD1. There are 16 residues in the CDR3. V dropped 4 bases and J dropped 1; count of bases not matched to a gene: 6. Germline lookup yields CDR1 MNHEY and CDR2 SVGAGI. The CDR3 DNA sequence: TGTGCCAGCAGTTCTGACAGGGGGCGGCGGAACACTGAAGCTTTCTTT. Translating gives CASSSDRGRRNTEAFF.

The CDR3 is CASRRTGENTGELFF. The CDR3 DNA sequence: TGTGCCAGTAGGCGGACAGGGGAGAACACCGGGGAGCTGTTTTTT. The rearrangement links TRBV19 to TRBJ2-2, with TRBD1 matching 9 bases. CDR3 size: 15 residues. Looked up from germline, CDR1 is LNHDA and CDR2 is SQIVND (reference sequence). V shed 6 bases and J 1 base; nucleotides not matched to a gene: 3.

This CDR3 reads CASSLGLLGLAGGLTDTQYF. The CDR3, as DNA: TGCGCCAGCAGCTTGGGACTCCTGGGACTAGCGGGAGGGTTGACAGATACGCAGTATTTT. V and J are TRBV5-1 and TRBJ2-3; 16 bases match TRBD2. The CDR3 is 20 amino acids. CDR1 SGHRS and CDR2 YFSETQ come from the germline V gene. Unmatched junction bases numbered 10, after V lost 0 bases and J lost 3 bases. Based on the CDR3 plus reference TRBV5-1 and TRBJ2-3, the full variable domain is KAGVTQTPRYLIKTRGQQVTLSCSPISGHRSVSWYQQTPGQGLQFLFEYFSETQRNKGNFPGRFSGRQFSNSRSEMNVSTLELGDSALYLCASSLGLLGLAGGLTDTQYFGPGTRLTVL.

There are a few counts of this clone. This rearrangement joins TRBV30 to TRBJ1-5; 7 positions agree with TRBD1. The J segment lost 3 bases and the V segment lost 3 bases, leaving 8 bases of the junction unmatched. The CDR3 sequence is 15 residues long. Germline loops: CDR1 GTSNPN, CDR2 SVGIG (reference sequence). The CDR3 sequence: CAWSYPGQFNQPQHF. CDR3 nucleotides: TGTGCCTGGAGCTACCCGGGACAGTTCAATCAGCCCCAGCATTTT.